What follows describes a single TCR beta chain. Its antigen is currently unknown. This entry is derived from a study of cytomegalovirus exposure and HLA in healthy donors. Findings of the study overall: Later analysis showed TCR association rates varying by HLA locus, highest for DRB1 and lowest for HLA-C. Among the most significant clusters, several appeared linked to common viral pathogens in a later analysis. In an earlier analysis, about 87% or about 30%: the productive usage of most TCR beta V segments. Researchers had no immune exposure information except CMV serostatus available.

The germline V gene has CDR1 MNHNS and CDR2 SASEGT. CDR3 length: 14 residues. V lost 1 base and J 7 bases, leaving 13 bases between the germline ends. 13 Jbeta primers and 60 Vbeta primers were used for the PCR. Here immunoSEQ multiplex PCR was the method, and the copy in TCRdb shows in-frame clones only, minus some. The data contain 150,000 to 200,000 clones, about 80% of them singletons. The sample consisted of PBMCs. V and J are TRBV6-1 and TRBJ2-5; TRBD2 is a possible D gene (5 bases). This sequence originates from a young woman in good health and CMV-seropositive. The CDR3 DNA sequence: TGTGCCAGCAGTGAAGGTCCGGCCCGGGGGACCCAGTACTTC. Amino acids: CASSEGPARGTQYF.